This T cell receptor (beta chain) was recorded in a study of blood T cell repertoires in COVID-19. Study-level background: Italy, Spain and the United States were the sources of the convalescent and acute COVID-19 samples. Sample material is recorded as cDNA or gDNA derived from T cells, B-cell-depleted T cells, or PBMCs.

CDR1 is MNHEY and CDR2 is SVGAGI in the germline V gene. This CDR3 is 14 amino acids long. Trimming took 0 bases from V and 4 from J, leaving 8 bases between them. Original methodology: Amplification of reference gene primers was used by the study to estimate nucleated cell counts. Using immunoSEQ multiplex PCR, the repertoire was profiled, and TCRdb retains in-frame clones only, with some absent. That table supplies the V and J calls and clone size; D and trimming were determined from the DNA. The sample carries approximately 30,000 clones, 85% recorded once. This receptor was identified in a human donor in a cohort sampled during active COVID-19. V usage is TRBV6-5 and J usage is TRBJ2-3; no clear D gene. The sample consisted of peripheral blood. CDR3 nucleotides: TGTGCCAGCAGTTACTCGAGTACGCCAGATACGCAGTATTTT. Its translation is CASSYSSTPDTQYF.